The rows below give T cell receptor beta chains drawn from one sample of a study of OX40 agonist ivuxolimab in advanced cancers. Measured with immunoSEQ multiplex PCR; TCRdb has only the in-frame clones, and not every one. The sample has some 60,000 clones; about 90% are singletons. This specimen consisted of CD4+ or CD8+ T cells sorted from blood, obtained in a trial of the OX40 agonist ivuxolimab. All receptors come from an adult with an advanced solid tumor such as melanoma, head and neck, liver or kidney cancer. CDR3s include the opening cysteine and the closing phenylalanine or tryptophan. Each record gives: D gene, V gene, J gene, clone size, CDR3 protein, CDR3 DNA. The D gene is left open where the match is weak. Expanded clones get a size class; other rows say once, few or many, or leave the size out.

>TRBD1|TRBV11-3|TRBJ2-1|-
CASSQGVSSYNEQFF
TGTGCCAGCAGCCAGGGGGTGAGCTCCTACAATGAGCAGTTCTTC
>-|TRBV5-6|TRBJ1-5|-
CASSLLQAGNQPQHF
TGTGCCAGCAGCTTGCTTCAGGCGGGCAATCAGCCCCAGCATTTT
>-|TRBV5-1|TRBJ2-3|-
CASTTGGVGTDTQYF
TGCGCCAGCACGACTGGGGGAGTTGGCACAGATACGCAGTATTTT
>-|TRBV28|TRBJ1-4|-
CAGSRLGEKLFF
TGTGCCGGATCCAGGTTAGGGGAAAAACTGTTTTTT
>TRBD1|TRBV28|TRBJ1-4|-
CASSIQGVGDEKLFF
TGTGCCAGCAGTATACAGGGGGTTGGGGATGAAAAACTGTTTTTT
>-|TRBV9|TRBJ2-5|-
CASSVAQQETQYF
TGTGCCAGCAGCGTAGCTCAGCAAGAGACCCAGTACTTC
>TRBD1|TRBV18|TRBJ1-2|-
CASSPGTGGAGGYTF
TGTGCCAGCTCACCCGGGACAGGGGGCGCCGGTGGCTACACCTTC
>-|TRBV19|TRBJ2-7|-
CASQRGGGSYEQYF
TGTGCCAGTCAAAGGGGTGGAGGCTCCTACGAGCAGTACTTC
>TRBD2|TRBV5-1|TRBJ2-2|-
CASSQLAGANTGELFF
TGCGCCAGCAGCCAACTAGCGGGGGCGAACACCGGGGAGCTGTTTTTT
>TRBD2|TRBV6-1|TRBJ2-7|-
CASSETLAAYEQYF
TGTGCCAGCAGTGAAACTCTAGCGGCCTACGAGCAGTACTTC
>-|TRBV4-1|TRBJ2-3|-
CASSQGQGTSTDTQYF
TGCGCCAGCAGCCAGGGTCAGGGGACTAGCACAGATACGCAGTATTTT
>TRBD1|TRBV29-1|TRBJ1-1|-
CSVEGDSLYVGAFF
TGCAGCGTTGAAGGGGACAGCCTATATGTGGGAGCTTTCTTT
>TRBD1|TRBV7-3|TRBJ2-5|-
CASSQMYRGTQYF
TGTGCCAGCAGCCAGATGTACAGGGGAACCCAGTACTTC
>TRBD1|TRBV5-1|TRBJ1-1|-
CASSLAGGRTEAFF
TGCGCCAGCAGCTTGGCAGGGGGTAGAACTGAAGCTTTCTTT
>-|TRBV6-6|TRBJ2-1|once
CASSYYDNEQFF
TGTGCCAGCAGTTATTACGATAATGAGCAGTTCTTC
>-|TRBV6-6|TRBJ2-4|-
CASSPLTGHIQYF
TGTGCCAGCAGTCCCCTAACTGGGCACATTCAGTACTTC
>TRBD2|TRBV5-6|TRBJ2-5|-
CASSLLAGETQYF
TGTGCCAGCAGCCTTTTAGCGGGGGAGACCCAGTACTTC
>-|TRBV27|TRBJ2-3|-
CASSAGANTDTQYF
TGTGCCAGCAGTGCGGGGGCGAACACAGATACGCAGTATTTT
>-|TRBV7-2|TRBJ2-5|-
CASSSKKRVLYF
TGTGCCAGCAGCTCTAAGAAGCGGGTCCTGTACTTC
>-|TRBV29-1|TRBJ2-1|-
CSVVRQRSYNEQFF
TGCAGCGTTGTCCGACAACGCTCCTACAATGAGCAGTTCTTC
>-|TRBV15|TRBJ2-3|-
CATHGGVKTDTQYF
TGTGCCACCCACGGGGGCGTGAAAACAGATACGCAGTATTTT
>-|TRBV7-3|TRBJ2-2|-
CASSLGPRPNSGELFF
TGTGCCAGCAGCTTAGGTCCTCGTCCGAACTCCGGGGAGCTGTTTTTT
>-|TRBV5-8|TRBJ1-2|-
CASSFYFADYGYTF
TGTGCCAGCAGCTTTTATTTCGCAGATTATGGCTACACCTTC
>TRBD2|TRBV5-1|TRBJ2-3|-
CASSFSGRKNTDTQYF
TGCGCCAGCAGCTTTAGCGGGAGGAAAAACACAGATACGCAGTATTTT
>-|TRBV29-1|TRBJ2-5|-
CSVERSKETQYF
TGCAGCGTTGAGCGATCGAAGGAGACCCAGTACTTC
>TRBD2|TRBV7-2|TRBJ2-7|-
CASSFGASGSEQYF
TGTGCCAGCAGCTTTGGGGCTAGCGGGAGTGAGCAGTACTTC